The present entry profiles one T cell receptor (beta chain) with its context. Its antigen is as yet unknown. Produced via immunoSEQ multiplex PCR; TCRdb's table is partial and in-frame only. The data show about 120,000 clones, with roughly 89% seen just once and around 1.1% held by the top ten. The sample comes from a study of cytomegalovirus exposure and HLA in healthy donors. Study conclusions and caveats: In vitro testing confirmed a few CMV-associated chains as specific for CMV antigens. According to reports, the classifier identified cytomegalovirus status with high specificity and sensitivity. The study listed approximately 170 cytomegalovirus-associated TCR beta chains.

With V trimmed by 8 bases and J by 1 base, 5 bases remained unmatched. Germline loops: CDR1 MDHEN, CDR2 SYDVKM. This CDR3 is built from 14 residues. The origin of this receptor is a woman between 18 and 30 years old in good health and CMV-seronegative. What was sequenced was PBMCs. The J gene is TRBJ2-3, the V gene TRBV28; TRBD2 agrees at 8 bases. Here the CDR3 DNA reads TGTGCCAGCTTCGGGGGGGGTGGCACAGATACGCAGTATTTT. Amino acids: CASFGGGGTDTQYF.